This TCR beta chain was identified during a study of lymphopenia after photon versus proton radiotherapy. Study results and limitations: After the lymphocyte nadir, photon-treated repertoires showed oligoclonal expansion, especially of CD8+ Temra cells. Relative stability marked proton patients; photon patients lost diversity and naive cells. Only patients who died were analyzed for survival; proton advantage is unproven.

Repertoires were generated with immunoSEQ multiplex PCR, while TCRdb's copy carries only in-frame clones and drops some. The table includes 20,000 to 30,000 clones, 84% detected once. With respect to this clone: The antigen remains unidentified.

Germline assignment: CDR1 SGHDN and CDR2 FVKESK. There are 13 residues in the CDR3. The germline V and J ends were trimmed by 1 base and 7 bases, with 9 bases remaining between them. The genes are TRBV14 and TRBJ2-3; D possibly corresponds to TRBD1 (6 bases). The sample consisted of peripheral blood, taken from a patient treated with photon-based radiotherapy. This clonotype originated in a man in his forties with gastric cancer. The CDR3 region has the DNA TGTGCCAGCAGCCAAGGGACAGTGAATACGCAGTATTTT. This translates into CASSQGTVNTQYF. The full variable domain, completed using reference TRBV14 and TRBJ2-3, is EAGVTQFPSHSVIEKGQTVTLRCDPISGHDNLYWYRRVMGKEIKFLLHFVKESKQDESGMPNNRFLAERTGGTYSTLKVQPAELEDSGVYFCASSQGTVNTQYFGPGTRLTVL.